A single sample is the source of the 3 T cell receptor beta chains below, sequenced in a study of chemoradiotherapy in HPV16-positive cancers. Method: immunoSEQ multiplex PCR; TCRdb's copy keeps in-frame clones and lacks some. The sample shows 1,500 to 2,000 clones, more than 75% of them seen only once. This material consisted of tumor tissue, taken from a patient who underwent chemoradiotherapy. Source of these receptors: a human donor with HPV-associated anogenital cancer.

This chain joins TRBV6-4 and TRBJ2-1, with 7 bases aligning to TRBD1. The V segment lost 2 bases and the J segment 9 bases; nucleotides outside the gene matches: 4. CDR3 length: 13 residues. CDR1 is MRHNA and CDR2 is SNTAGT in the germline V gene. Here the CDR3 reads CASSDRGQSEQFF. Written as DNA, the CDR3 is TGTGCCAGCAGTGACAGGGGGCAGAGTGAGCAGTTCTTC.

V gene TRBV2 combines with J gene TRBJ2-2; D is perhaps TRBD1 (6 bases). This CDR3 region has 13 residues. Germline CDR1 and CDR2: SNHLY and FYNNEI. The V end lost 8 bases, the J end lost 5 bases, and 12 bases lay between the germline ends. The CDR3 coding sequence is TGTGCCAGCGGTGGACAGAGGACCGGGGAGCTGTTTTTT. This encodes CASGGQRTGELFF.

The chain couples TRBV2 to TRBJ1-4; D remains ambiguous. The CDR3 is made up of 14 amino acids. Germline values: CDR1 SNHLY, CDR2 FYNNEI. The germline V and J ends were trimmed by 10 bases and 0 bases, with 12 bases remaining between them. This CDR3 is CATERVATNEKLFF. CDR3 in DNA: TGTGCCACCGAGCGGGTGGCAACTAATGAAAAACTGTTTTTT.